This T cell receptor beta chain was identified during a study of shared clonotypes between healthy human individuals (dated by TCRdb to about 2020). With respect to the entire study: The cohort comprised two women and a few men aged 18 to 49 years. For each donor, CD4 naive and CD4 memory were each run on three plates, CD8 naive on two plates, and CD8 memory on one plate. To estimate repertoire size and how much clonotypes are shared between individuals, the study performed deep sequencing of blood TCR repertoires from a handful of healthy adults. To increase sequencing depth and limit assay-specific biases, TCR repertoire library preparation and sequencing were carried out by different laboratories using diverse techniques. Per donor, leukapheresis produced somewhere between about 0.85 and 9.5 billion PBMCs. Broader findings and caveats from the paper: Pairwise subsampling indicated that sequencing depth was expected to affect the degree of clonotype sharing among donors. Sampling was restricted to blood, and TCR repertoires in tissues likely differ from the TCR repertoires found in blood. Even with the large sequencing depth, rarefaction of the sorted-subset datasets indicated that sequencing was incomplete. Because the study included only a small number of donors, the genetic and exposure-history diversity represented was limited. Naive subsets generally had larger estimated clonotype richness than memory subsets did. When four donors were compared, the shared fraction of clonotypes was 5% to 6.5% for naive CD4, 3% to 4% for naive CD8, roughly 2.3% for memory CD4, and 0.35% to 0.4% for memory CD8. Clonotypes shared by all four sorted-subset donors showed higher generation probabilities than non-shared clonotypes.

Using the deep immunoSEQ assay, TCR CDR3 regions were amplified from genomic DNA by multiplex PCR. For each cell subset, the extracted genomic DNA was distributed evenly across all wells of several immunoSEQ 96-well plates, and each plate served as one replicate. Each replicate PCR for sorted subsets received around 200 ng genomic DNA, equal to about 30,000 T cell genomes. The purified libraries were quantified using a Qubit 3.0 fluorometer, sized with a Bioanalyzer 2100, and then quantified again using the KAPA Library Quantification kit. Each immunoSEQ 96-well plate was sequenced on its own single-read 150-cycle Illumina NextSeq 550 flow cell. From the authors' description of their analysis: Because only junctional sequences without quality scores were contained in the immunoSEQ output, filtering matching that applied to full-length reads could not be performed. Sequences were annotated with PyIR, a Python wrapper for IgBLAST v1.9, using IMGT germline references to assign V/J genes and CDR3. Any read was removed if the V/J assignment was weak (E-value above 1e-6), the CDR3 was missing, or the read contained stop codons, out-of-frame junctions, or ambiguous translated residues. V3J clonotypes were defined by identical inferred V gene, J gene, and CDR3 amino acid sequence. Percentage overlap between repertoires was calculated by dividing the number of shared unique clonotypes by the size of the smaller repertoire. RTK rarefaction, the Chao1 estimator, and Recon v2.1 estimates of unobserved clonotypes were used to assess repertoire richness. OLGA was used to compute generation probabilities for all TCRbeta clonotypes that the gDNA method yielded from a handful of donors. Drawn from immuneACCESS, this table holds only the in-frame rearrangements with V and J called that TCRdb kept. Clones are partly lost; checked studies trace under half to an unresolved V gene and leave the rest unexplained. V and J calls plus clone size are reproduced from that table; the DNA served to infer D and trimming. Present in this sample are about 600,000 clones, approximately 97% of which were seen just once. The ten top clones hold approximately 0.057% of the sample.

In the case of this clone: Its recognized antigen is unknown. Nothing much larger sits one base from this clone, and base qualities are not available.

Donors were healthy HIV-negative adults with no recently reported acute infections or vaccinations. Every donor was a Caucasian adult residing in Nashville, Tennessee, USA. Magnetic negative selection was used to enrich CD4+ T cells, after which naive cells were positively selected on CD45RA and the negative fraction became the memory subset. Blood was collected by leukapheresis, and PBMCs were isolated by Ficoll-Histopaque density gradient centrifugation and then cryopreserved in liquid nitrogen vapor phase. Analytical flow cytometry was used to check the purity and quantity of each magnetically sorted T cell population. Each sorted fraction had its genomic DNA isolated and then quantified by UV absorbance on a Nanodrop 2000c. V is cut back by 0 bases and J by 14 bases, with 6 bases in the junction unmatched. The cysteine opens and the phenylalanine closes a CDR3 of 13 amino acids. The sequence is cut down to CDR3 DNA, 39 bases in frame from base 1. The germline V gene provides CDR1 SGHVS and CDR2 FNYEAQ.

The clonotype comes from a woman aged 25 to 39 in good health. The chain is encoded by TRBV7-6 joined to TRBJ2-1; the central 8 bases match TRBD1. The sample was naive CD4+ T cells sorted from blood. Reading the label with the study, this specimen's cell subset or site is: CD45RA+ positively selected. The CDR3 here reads CASSLAQDREEFF. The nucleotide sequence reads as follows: TGTGCCAGCAGCTTAGCGCAGGACAGGGAGGAGTTCTTC.